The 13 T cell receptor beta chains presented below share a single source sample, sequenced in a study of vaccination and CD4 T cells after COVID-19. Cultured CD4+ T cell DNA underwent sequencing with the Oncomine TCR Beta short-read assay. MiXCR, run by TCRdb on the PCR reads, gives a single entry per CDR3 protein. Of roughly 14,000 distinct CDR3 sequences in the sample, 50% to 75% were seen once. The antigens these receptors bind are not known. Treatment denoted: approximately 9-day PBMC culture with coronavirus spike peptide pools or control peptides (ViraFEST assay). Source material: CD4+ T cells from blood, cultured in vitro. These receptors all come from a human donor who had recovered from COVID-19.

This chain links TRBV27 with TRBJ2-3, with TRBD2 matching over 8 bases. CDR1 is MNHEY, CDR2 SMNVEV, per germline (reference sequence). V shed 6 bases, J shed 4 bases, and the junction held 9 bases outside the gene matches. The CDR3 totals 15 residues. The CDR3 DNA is TGTGCCAGCAGCCAGGGACACGGGAGGGCAGATACGCAGTATTTT. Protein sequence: CASSQGHGRADTQYF.

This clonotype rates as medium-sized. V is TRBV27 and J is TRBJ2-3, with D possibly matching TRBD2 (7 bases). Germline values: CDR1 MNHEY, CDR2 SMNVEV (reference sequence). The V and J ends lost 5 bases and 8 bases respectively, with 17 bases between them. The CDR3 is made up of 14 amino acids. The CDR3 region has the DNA TGTGCCAGCAGTCCCGGAGGGGGGGGACTTACGCAGTATTTT. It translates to CASSPGGGGLTQYF.

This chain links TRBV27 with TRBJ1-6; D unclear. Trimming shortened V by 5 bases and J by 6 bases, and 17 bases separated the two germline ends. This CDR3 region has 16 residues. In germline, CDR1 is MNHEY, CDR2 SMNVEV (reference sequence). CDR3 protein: CASSALGPVSNSPLHF. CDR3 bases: TGTGCCAGCAGTGCCCTCGGACCGGTCTCTAATTCACCCCTCCACTTT.

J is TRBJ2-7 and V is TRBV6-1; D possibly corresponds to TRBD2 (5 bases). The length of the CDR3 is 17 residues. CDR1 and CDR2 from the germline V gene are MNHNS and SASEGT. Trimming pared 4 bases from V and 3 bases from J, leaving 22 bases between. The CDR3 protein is CASSGRGLPSLVYEQYF. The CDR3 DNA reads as TGTGCCAGCAGTGGAAGAGGGCTTCCCTCACTAGTCTACGAGCAGTACTTC.

CDR3: CASSRRGGSDTEAFF. The CDR3 nucleotides are TGCGCCAGCAGCCGGCGGGGAGGCTCGGACACTGAAGCTTTCTTT. This chain links TRBV4-1 with TRBJ1-1; the D is unclear. Germline V lookup: CDR1 MGHRA, CDR2 YSYEKL. The CDR3 length is 15 residues. Trimming removed 4 bases from V and 3 bases from J, with 15 bases in between.

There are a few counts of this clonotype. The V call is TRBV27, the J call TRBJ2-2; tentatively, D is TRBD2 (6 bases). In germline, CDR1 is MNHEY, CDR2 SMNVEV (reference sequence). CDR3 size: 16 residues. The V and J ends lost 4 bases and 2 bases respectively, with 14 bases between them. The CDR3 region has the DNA TGTGCCAGCAGTTCCCCGATGGGGGGAAACACCGGGGAGCTGTTTTTT. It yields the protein CASSSPMGGNTGELFF.

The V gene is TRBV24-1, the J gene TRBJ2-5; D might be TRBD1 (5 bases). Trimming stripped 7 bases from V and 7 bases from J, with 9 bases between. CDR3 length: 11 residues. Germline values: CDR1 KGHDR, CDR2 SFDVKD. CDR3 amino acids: CATRGPSTQYF. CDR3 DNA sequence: TGTGCCACCAGGGGGCCTTCGACCCAGTACTTC.

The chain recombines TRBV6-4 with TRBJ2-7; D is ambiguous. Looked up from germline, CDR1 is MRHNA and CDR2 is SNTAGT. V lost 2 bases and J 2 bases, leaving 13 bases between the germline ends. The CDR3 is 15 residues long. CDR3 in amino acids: CASSDPTLRTYEQYF. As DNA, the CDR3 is TGTGCCAGCAGTGACCCTACTCTCCGCACCTACGAGCAGTACTTC.

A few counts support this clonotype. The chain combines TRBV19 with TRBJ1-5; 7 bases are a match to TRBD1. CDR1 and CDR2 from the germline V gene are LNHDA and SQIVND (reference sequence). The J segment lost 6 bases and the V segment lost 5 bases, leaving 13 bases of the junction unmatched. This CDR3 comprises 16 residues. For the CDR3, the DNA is TGTGCCAGTAGTGGACTGACGACAGGGTCTAGTCAGCCCCAGCATTTT. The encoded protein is CASSGLTTGSSQPQHF.

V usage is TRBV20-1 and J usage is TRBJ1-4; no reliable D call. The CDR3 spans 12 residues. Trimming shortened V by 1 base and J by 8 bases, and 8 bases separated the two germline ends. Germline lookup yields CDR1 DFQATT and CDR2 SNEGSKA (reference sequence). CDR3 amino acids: CSARALGEKLFF. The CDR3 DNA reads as TGCAGTGCTAGAGCTCTCGGGGAAAAACTGTTTTTT.

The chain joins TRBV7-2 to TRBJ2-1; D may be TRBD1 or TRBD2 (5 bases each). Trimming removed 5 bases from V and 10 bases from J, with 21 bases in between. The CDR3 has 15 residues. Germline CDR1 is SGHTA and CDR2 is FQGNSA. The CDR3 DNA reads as TGTGCCAGCAGCCCTATCGTGGGGGATTCGTCGGAGCAGTTCTTC. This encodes CASSPIVGDSSEQFF. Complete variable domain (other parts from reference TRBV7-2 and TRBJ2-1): GAGVSQSPSNKVTEKGKDVELRCDPISGHTALYWYRQSLGQGLEFLIYFQGNSAPDKSGLPSDRFSAERTGGSVSTLTIQRTQQEDSAVYLCASSPIVGDSSEQFFGPGTRLTVL.

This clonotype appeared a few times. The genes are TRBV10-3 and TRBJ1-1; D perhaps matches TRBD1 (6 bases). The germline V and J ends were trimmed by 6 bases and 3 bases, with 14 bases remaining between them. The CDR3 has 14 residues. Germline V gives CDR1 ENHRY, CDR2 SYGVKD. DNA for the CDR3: TGTGCCATCAGGGAATCAGGGGACGACACTGAAGCTTTCTTT. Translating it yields CAIRESGDDTEAFF.

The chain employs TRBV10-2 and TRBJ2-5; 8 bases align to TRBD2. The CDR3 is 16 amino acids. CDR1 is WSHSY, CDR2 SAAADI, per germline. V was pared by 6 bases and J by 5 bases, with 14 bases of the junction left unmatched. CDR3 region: CASSDSGIGPGETQYF. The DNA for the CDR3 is TGCGCCAGCAGCGATAGCGGGATAGGGCCGGGGGAGACCCAGTACTTC.